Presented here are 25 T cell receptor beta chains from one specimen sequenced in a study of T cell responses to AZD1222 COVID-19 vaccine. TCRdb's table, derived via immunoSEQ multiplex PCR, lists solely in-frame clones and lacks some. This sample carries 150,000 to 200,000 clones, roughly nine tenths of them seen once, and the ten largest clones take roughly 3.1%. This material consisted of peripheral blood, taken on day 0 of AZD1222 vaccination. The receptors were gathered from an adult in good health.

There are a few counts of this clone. CDR3 loop: CASSQVREQPQHF. DNA for the CDR3: TGCGCCAGCAGCCAAGTCCGGGAACAGCCCCAGCATTTT. V and J are TRBV4-3 and TRBJ1-5; D not certain. Germline loops: CDR1 LGHNA, CDR2 YSLEER. The CDR3 has 13 residues. With 1 base removed from V and 7 bases from J, the gap between germline ends came to 8 bases.

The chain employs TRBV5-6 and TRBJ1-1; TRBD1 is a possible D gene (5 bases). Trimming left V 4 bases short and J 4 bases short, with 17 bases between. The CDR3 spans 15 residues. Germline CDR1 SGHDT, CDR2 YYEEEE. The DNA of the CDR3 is TGTGCCAGCAGCCACGCGGGGCCTCGGGGCACTGAAGCTTTCTTT. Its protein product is CASSHAGPRGTEAFF.

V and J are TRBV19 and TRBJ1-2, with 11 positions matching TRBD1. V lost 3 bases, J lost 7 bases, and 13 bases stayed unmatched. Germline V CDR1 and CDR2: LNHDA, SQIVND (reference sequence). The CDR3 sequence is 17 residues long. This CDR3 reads CASSMLGQGGSDSGYTF. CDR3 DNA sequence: TGTGCCAGTAGTATGCTGGGACAGGGGGGGTCGGACTCTGGCTACACCTTC.

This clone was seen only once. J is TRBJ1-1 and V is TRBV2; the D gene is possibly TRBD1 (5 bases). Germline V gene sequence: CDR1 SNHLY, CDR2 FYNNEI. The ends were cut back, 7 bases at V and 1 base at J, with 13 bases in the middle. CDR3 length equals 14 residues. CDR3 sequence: CASTMQGQNTEAFF. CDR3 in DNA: TGTGCCAGCACAATGCAGGGCCAGAACACTGAAGCTTTCTTT. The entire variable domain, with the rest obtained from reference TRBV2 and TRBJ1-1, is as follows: EPEVTQTPSHQVTQMGQEVILRCVPISNHLYFYWYRQILGQKVEFLVSFYNNEISEKSEIFDDQFSVERPDGSNFTLKIRSTKLEDSAMYFCASTMQGQNTEAFFGQGTRLTVV.

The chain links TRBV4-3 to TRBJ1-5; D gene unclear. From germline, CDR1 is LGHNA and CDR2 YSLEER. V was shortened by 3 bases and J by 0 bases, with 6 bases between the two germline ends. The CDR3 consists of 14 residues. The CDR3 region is CASSQAGSNQPQHF. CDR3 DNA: TGCGCCAGCAGCCAGGCGGGTAGCAATCAGCCCCAGCATTTT.

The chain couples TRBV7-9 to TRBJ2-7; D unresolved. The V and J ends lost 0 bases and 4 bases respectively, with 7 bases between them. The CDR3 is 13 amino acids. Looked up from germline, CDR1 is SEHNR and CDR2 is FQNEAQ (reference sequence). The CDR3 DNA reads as TGTGCCAGCAGCTTAGCGCTAGGGTACGAGCAGTACTTC. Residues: CASSLALGYEQYF.

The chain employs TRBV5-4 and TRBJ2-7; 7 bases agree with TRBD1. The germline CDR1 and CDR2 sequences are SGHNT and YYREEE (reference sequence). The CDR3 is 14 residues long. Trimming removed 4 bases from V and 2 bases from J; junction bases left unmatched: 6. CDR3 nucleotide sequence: TGTGCCAGCAGCCCCCTAGGGGGCCCCTACGAGCAGTACTTC. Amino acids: CASSPLGGPYEQYF.

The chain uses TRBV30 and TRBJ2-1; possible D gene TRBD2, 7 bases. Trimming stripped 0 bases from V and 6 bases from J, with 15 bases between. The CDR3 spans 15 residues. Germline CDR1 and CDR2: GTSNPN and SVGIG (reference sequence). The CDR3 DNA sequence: TGTGCCTGGAGTGTACGGCGGGGGCCTGGCAATGAGCAGTTCTTC. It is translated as CAWSVRRGPGNEQFF.

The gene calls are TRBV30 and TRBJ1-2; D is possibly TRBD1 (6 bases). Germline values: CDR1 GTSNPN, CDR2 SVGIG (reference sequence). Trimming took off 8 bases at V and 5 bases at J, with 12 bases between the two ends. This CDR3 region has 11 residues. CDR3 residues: CAIRGGYGYTF. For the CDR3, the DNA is TGTGCCATCAGGGGCGGGTATGGCTACACCTTC.

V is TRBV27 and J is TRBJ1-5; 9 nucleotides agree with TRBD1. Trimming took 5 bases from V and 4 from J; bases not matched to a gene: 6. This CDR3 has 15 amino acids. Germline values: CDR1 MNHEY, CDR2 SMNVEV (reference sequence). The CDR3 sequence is CASSREGTGNQPQHF. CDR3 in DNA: TGTGCCAGCAGTCGAGAAGGGACAGGGAATCAGCCCCAGCATTTT.

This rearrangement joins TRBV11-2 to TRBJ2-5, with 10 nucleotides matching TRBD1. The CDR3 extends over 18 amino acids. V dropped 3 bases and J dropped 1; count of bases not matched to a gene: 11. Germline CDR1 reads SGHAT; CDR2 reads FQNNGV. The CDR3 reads CASSLGIRDRGRQETQYF. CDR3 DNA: TGTGCCAGCAGCTTGGGAATCCGAGACAGGGGGCGCCAAGAGACCCAGTACTTC.

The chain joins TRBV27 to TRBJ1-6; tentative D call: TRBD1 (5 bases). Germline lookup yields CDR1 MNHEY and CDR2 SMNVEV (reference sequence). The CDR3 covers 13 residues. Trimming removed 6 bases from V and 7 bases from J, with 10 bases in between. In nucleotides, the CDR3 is TGTGCCAGCAGAGCGGGGACCAATTCACCCCTCCACTTT. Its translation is CASRAGTNSPLHF.

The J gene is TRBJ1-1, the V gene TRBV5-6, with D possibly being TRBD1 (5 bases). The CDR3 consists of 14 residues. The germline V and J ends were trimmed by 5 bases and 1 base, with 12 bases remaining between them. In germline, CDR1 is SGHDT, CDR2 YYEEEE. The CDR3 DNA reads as TGTGCCAGCAGGGGTGGGGGGAGGAACACTGAAGCTTTCTTT. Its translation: CASRGGGRNTEAFF.

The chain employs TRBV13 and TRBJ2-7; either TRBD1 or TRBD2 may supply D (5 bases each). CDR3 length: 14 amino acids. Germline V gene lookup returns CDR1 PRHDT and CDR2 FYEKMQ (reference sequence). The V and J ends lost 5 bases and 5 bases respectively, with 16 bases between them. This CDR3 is CASSQRDAGNEQYF. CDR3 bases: TGTGCCAGCAGCCAGAGGGACGCCGGCAACGAGCAGTACTTC.

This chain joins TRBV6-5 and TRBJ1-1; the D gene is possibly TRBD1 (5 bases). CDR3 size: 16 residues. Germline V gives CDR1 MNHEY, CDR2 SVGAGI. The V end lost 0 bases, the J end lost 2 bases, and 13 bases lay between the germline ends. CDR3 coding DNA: TGTGCCAGCAGTTACTCTGGGGGGGTTCGTAACACTGAAGCTTTCTTT. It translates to CASSYSGGVRNTEAFF.

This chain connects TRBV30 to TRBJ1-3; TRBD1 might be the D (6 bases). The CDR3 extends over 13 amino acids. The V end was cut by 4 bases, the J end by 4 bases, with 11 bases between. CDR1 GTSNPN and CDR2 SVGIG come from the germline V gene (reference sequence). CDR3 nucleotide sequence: TGTGCCTGGAAGCCACAGGGAGGAAACACCATATATTTT. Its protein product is CAWKPQGGNTIYF. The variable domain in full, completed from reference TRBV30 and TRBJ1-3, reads SQTIHQWPATLVQPVGSPLSLECTVEGTSNPNLYWYRQAAGRGLQLLFYSVGIGQISSEVPQNLSASRPQDRQFILSSKKLLLSDSGFYLCAWKPQGGNTIYFGEGSWLTVV.

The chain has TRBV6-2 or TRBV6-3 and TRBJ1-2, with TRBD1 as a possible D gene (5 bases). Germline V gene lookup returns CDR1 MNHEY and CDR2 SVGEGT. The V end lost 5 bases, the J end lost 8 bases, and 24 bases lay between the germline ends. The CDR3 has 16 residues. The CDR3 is CASSDRTTGTFGGYTF. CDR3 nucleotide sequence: TGTGCCAGCAGTGACCGGACAACCGGGACTTTTGGGGGCTACACCTTC.

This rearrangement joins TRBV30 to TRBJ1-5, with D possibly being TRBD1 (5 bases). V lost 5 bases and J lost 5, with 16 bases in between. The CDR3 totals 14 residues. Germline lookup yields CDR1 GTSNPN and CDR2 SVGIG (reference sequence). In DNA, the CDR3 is TGTGCCTGGGGGAGTCGGGGCCGAGATCAGCCCCAGCATTTT. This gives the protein CAWGSRGRDQPQHF.

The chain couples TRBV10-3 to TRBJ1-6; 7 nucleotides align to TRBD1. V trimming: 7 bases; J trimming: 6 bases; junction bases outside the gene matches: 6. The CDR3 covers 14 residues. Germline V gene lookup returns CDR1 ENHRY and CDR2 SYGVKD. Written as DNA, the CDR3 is TGTGCCATCAAAGGGGGCAGCGCTAATTCACCCCTCCACTTT. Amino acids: CAIKGGSANSPLHF.

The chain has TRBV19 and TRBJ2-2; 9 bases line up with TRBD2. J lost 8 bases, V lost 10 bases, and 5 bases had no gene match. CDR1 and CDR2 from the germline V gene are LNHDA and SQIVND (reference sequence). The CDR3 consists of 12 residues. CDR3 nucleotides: TGTGCCACCCGACTAGCGGTGGGGGAGCTGTTTTTT. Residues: CATRLAVGELFF.

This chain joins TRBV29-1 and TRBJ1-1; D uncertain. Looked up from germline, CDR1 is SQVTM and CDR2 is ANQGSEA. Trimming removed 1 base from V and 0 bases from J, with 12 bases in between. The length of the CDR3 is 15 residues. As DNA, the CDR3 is TGCAGCGTTGAAGTTGGCTGGCCGGTGAACACTGAAGCTTTCTTT. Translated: CSVEVGWPVNTEAFF.

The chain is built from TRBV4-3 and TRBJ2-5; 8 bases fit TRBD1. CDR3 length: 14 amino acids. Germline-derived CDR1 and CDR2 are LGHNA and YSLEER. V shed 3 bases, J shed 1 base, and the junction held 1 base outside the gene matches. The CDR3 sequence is CASSQGQAQETQYF. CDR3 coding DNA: TGCGCCAGCAGCCAGGGACAGGCCCAAGAGACCCAGTACTTC.

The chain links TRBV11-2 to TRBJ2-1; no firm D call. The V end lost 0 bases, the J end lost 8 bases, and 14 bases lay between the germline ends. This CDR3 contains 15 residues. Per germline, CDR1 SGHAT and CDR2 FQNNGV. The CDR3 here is CASSLERSLYHEQFF. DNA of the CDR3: TGTGCCAGCAGCTTAGAACGTAGCCTTTATCATGAGCAGTTCTTC. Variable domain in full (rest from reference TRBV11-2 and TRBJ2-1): EAGVAQSPRYKIIEKRQSVAFWCNPISGHATLYWYQQILGQGPKLLIQFQNNGVVDDSQLPKDRFSAERLKGVDSTLKIQPAKLEDSAVYLCASSLERSLYHEQFFGPGTRLTVL.

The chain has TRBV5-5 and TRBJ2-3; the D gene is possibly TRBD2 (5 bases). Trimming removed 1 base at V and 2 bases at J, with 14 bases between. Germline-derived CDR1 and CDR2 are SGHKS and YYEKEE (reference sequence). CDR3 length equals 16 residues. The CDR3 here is CASSLRGNGVTDTQYF. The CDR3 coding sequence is TGTGCCAGCAGCTTGCGAGGGAACGGGGTCACAGATACGCAGTATTTT.

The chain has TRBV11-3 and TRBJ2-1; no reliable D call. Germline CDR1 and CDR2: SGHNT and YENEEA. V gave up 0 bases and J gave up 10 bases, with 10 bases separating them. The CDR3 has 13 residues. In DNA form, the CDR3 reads TGTGCCAGCAGCTTAGATTCCCGCCAAGAGCAGTTCTTC. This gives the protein CASSLDSRQEQFF.